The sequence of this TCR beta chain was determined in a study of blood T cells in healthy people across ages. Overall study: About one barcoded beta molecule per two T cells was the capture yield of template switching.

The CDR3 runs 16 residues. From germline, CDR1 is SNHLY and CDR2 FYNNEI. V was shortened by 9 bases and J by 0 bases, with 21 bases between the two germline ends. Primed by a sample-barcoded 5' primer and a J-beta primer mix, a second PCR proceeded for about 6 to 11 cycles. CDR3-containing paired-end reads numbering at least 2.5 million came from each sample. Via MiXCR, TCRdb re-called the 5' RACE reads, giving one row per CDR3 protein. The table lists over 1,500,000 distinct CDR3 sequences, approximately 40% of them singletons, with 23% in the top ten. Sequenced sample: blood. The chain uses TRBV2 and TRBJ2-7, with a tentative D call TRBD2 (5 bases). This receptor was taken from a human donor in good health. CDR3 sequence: CARTPSAREFSYEQYF. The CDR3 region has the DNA TGTGCCAGGACCCCCAGCGCGAGGGAATTCTCCTACGAGCAGTACTTC.